These T cell receptor beta chains were read from a single sample in a study of blood T cell repertoires in COVID-19. Using immunoSEQ multiplex PCR, the repertoire was profiled, and TCRdb retains in-frame clones only, with some absent. Of some 500,000 clones listed, 88% are singletons. Sequencing was performed on PBMCs or T cells enriched from blood (not recorded which). The receptor set was obtained from a woman between 40 and 55 years old who had recovered from COVID-19. Each CDR3 is given with its conserved first and last residue. Fields, in order: J gene, D gene, V gene, clone size, CDR3 protein, CDR3 DNA. D genes are given only for firm matches. The size entry is marked missing in some rows and otherwise reads once, few, many or a size class.

j_gene: TRBJ2-3; d_gene: -; v_gene: TRBV12-2; abundance: -; CDR3aa: CASRLAVRAGYVGTQYF; CDR3nt: TGTGCAAGTCGCTTAGCGGTTCGAGCGGGATACGTGGGTACGCAGTATTTT
j_gene: TRBJ1-2; d_gene: -; v_gene: TRBV2; abundance: -; CDR3aa: CASSFVYRDNYGYTF; CDR3nt: TGTGCCAGCAGCTTCGTTTACAGGGATAACTATGGCTACACCTTC
j_gene: TRBJ2-5; d_gene: -; v_gene: TRBV3-1/TRBV3-2; abundance: -; CDR3aa: CASSQDSGGQRLETQYF; CDR3nt: TGTGCCAGCAGCCAAGATTCTGGGGGACAAAGGCTGGAGACCCAGTACTTC
j_gene: TRBJ2-7; d_gene: -; v_gene: TRBV11-2; abundance: -; CDR3aa: CASSSLSGQPNSYEQYF; CDR3nt: TGTGCCAGCAGCTCCCTCTCTGGGCAGCCCAACTCCTACGAGCAGTACTTC
j_gene: TRBJ2-1; d_gene: -; v_gene: TRBV7-9; abundance: -; CDR3aa: CASSLDLSLDEQFF; CDR3nt: TGTGCCAGCAGCTTAGATCTGAGTTTGGATGAGCAGTTCTTC
j_gene: TRBJ2-7; d_gene: -; v_gene: TRBV4-1; abundance: -; CDR3aa: CASSQGNDAEAYEQYF; CDR3nt: TGCGCCAGCAGCCAAGGAAATGACGCAGAGGCCTACGAGCAGTACTTC
j_gene: TRBJ2-3; d_gene: -; v_gene: TRBV28; abundance: -; CDR3aa: CASSLQGLLGRTQYF; CDR3nt: TGTGCCAGCAGTCTCCAGGGACTTCTAGGACGCACGCAGTATTTT
j_gene: TRBJ2-7; d_gene: TRBD1; v_gene: TRBV11-3; abundance: -; CDR3aa: CASSFSGTGGNEQYF; CDR3nt: TGTGCCAGCAGCTTTTCCGGGACAGGGGGGAACGAGCAGTACTTC
j_gene: TRBJ1-1; d_gene: -; v_gene: TRBV14; abundance: -; CDR3aa: CASSQDGEGWLAEAFF; CDR3nt: TGTGCCAGCAGCCAAGACGGGGAGGGATGGTTAGCTGAAGCTTTCTTT
j_gene: TRBJ2-1; d_gene: TRBD2; v_gene: TRBV19; abundance: -; CDR3aa: CASMLLGTSGRGNEQFF; CDR3nt: TGTGCCAGTATGTTACTAGGGACTAGCGGGAGAGGCAATGAGCAGTTCTTC
j_gene: TRBJ2-5; d_gene: TRBD1; v_gene: TRBV28; abundance: -; CDR3aa: CASSTPPLYQGGGETQYF; CDR3nt: TGTGCCAGCAGTACTCCCCCGTTATATCAAGGGGGCGGAGAGACCCAGTACTTC
j_gene: TRBJ2-2; d_gene: -; v_gene: TRBV6-1; abundance: once; CDR3aa: CASSEGGVGELFF; CDR3nt: TGTGCCAGCAGTGAAGGGGGGGTAGGGGAGCTGTTTTTT
j_gene: TRBJ2-2; d_gene: TRBD1; v_gene: TRBV7-9; abundance: -; CDR3aa: CASSSDRGVTGELFF; CDR3nt: TGTGCCAGCAGTTCCGACAGGGGGGTCACCGGGGAGCTGTTTTTT
j_gene: TRBJ2-1; d_gene: -; v_gene: TRBV6-5; abundance: -; CDR3aa: CASSSDRSSYNEQFF; CDR3nt: TGTGCCAGCAGTTCAGACAGGAGTTCCTACAATGAGCAGTTCTTC
j_gene: TRBJ2-3; d_gene: -; v_gene: TRBV5-1; abundance: -; CDR3aa: CASSLSRTDTQYF; CDR3nt: TGCGCCAGCAGCTTGAGCCGAACAGATACGCAGTATTTT
j_gene: TRBJ2-5; d_gene: -; v_gene: TRBV10-3; abundance: -; CDR3aa: CAISDRGAGESETQYF; CDR3nt: TGTGCCATCAGTGACAGGGGTGCGGGAGAGTCAGAGACCCAGTACTTC
j_gene: TRBJ2-7; d_gene: TRBD2; v_gene: TRBV6-2/TRBV6-3; abundance: -; CDR3aa: CASSYFWLAGVWSYEQYF; CDR3nt: TGTGCCAGCAGTTACTTCTGGCTAGCGGGAGTTTGGTCCTACGAGCAGTACTTC
j_gene: TRBJ2-7; d_gene: TRBD1; v_gene: TRBV19; abundance: -; CDR3aa: CASSIAAGGPYEQYF; CDR3nt: TGTGCCAGTAGTATAGCGGCAGGGGGACCCTACGAGCAGTACTTC